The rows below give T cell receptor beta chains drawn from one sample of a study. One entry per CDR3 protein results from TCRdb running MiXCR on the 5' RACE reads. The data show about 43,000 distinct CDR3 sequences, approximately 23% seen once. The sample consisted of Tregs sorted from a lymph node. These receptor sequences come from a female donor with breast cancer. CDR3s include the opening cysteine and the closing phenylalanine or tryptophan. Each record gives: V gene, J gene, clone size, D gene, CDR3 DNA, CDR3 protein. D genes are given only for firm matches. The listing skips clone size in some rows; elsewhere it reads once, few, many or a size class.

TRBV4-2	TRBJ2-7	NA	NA	TGTGCCAGCAGCCAAACAAGACTGAGGAGCTACGAGCAGTACTTC	CASSQTRLRSYEQYF
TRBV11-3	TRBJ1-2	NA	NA	TGTGCCAGCAGACCAGACCATCCGGATGTTTATGGCTACACCTTC	CASRPDHPDVYGYTF
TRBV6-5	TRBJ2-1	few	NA	TGTGCCAGCAGTTCCCTCTTACGGGGAGACTCCTACAATGAGCAGTTCTTC	CASSSLLRGDSYNEQFF
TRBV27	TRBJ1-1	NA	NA	TGTGCCAGTCACGGGTGGCAAGGCACTGAAGCTTTCTTT	CASHGWQGTEAFF
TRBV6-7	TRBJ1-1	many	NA	TGTGCCAGCAGTTACCCCGAAGTCGGAGGAATTGGGGCTTTCTTT	CASSYPEVGGIGAFF
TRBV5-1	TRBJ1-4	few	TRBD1	TGCGCCAGCAGCTCCGGACAGGGGGTGACGACTAATGAAAAACTGTTTTTT	CASSSGQGVTTNEKLFF
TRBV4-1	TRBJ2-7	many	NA	TGCGCCAGCAGCCAAGAGCACAGCGATTTTTACGAGCAGTACTTC	CASSQEHSDFYEQYF
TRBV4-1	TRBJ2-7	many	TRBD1	TGCGCCAGCAGCTCTCCGGGACAGGGAAGGAAGGGGCAGTACTTC	CASSSPGQGRKGQYF
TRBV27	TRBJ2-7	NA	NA	TGTGCCAGCAGTTGGGGACGGAACTCCTGCGAGCAGTACTTC	CASSWGRNSCEQYF
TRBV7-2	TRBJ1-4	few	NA	TGTGCCAGCAGCTTAGCGAGACACGAGAACGATGAAAAACTGTTTTTT	CASSLARHENDEKLFF